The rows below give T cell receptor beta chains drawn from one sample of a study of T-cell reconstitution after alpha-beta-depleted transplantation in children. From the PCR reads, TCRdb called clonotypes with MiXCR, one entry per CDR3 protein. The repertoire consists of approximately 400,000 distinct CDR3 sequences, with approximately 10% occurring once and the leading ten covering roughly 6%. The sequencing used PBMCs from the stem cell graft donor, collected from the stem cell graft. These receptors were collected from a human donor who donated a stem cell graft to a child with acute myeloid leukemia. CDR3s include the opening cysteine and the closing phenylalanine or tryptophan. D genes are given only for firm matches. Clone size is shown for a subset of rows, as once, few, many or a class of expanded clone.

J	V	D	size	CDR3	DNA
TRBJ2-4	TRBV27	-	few	CASSLFENIQYF	TGTGCCAGCAGTTTATTCGAAAACATTCAGTACTTC
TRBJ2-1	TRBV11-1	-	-	CASSLASRTARPTYNEQFF	TGTGCCAGCAGCTTAGCCTCTCGGACAGCTCGACCTACCTACAATGAGCAGTTCTTC
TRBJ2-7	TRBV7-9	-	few	CASRGDHEQYF	TGTGCCAGCAGAGGGGATCACGAGCAGTACTTC
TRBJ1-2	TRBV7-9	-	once	CASTGTGSNYGYTF	TGTGCCAGTACCGGAACAGGGAGTAACTATGGCTACACCTTC
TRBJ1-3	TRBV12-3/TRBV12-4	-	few	CASSLDSRTGNTIYF	TGTGCCAGCAGTTTGGACAGTCGAACTGGAAACACCATATATTTT
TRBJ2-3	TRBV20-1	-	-	CSARQASTDTQYF	TGCAGTGCGAGACAGGCTAGCACAGATACGCAGTATTTT
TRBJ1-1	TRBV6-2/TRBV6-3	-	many	CASSRGMNTEAFF	TGTGCCAGCAGCCGGGGGATGAACACTGAAGCTTTCTTT
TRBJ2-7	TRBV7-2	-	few	CASNDPNLYEQYF	TGTGCCAGCAACGACCCTAATCTTTACGAGCAGTACTTC
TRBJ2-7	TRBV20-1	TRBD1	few	CSARLPGGYEQYF	TGCAGTGCTAGGTTACCAGGGGGCTACGAGCAGTACTTC
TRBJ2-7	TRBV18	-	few	CASSPTSREQYF	TGTGCCAGCTCACCGACGTCGCGGGAGCAGTACTTC
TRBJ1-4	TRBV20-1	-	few	CSARVPTEKLFF	TGCAGTGCTAGAGTCCCAACAGAAAAACTGTTTTTT
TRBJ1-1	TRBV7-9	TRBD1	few	CASSLGPRGGSEAFF	TGTGCCAGCAGCTTAGGTCCCAGGGGGGGCTCTGAAGCTTTCTTT
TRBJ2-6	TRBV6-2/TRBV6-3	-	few	CASSYPGLRDGANVLTF	TGTGCCAGCAGTTACCCAGGCCTCCGAGATGGGGCCAACGTCCTGACTTTC
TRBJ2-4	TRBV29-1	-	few	CSVGGGGTNIQYF	TGCAGCGTTGGGGGAGGGGGAACAAACATTCAGTACTTC
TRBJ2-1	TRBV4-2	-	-	CASSPEGGGGFVSDYRYNEQFF	TGTGCCAGCAGCCCAGAGGGGGGGGGAGGTTTCGTTTCCGATTACCGTTACAATGAGCAGTTCTTC
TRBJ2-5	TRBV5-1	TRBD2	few	CASSLGAGVEETQYF	TGCGCCAGCAGCTTGGGAGCGGGGGTTGAGGAGACCCAGTACTTC
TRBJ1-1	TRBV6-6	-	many	CASSRQNTEAFF	TGTGCCAGCAGTCGACAGAACACTGAAGCTTTCTTT
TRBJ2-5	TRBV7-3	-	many	CASSPGGAQETQYF	TGTGCCAGCAGCCCCGGAGGGGCGCAAGAGACCCAGTACTTC
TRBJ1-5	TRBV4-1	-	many	CASSQDLGQPQHF	TGCGCCAGCAGCCAAGATTTGGGACAGCCCCAGCATTTT
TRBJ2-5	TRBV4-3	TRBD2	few	CASSPFHGLAGNQETQYF	TGCGCCAGCAGCCCCTTCCATGGACTAGCGGGAAATCAAGAGACCCAGTACTTC
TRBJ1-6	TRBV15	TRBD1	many	CATSRYGQDPLGLHF	TGTGCCACCAGCAGATACGGACAGGATCCCCTGGGGCTCCACTTT
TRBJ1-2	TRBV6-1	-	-	CASSLSTTVPYGYTF	TGTGCCAGCAGCCTTTCCACGACCGTACCTTATGGCTACACCTTC
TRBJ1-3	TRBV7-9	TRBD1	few	CASSSETGGNTIYF	TGTGCCAGCAGCTCAGAGACAGGGGGAAACACCATATATTTT
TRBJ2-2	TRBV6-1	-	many	CASSELVDTGELFF	TGTGCCAGCAGTGAACTTGTGGACACCGGGGAGCTGTTTTTT
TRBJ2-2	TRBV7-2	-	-	CASRTTSGRVRAGELFF	TGTGCCAGCAGAACAACGTCGGGACGGGTTAGGGCCGGGGAGCTGTTTTTT
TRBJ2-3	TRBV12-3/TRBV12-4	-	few	CASRPQLGGDTQYF	TGTGCCAGCAGGCCCCAACTAGGGGGAGATACGCAGTATTTT
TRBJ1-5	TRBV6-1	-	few	CASSEAVGPQHF	TGTGCCAGCAGCGAAGCAGTGGGGCCCCAGCATTTT
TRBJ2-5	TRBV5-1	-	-	CASSGAPWETQYF	TGCGCCAGCAGCGGGGCCCCGTGGGAGACCCAGTACTTC
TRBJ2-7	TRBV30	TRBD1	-	CAAKQGRTYEQYF	TGTGCCGCAAAACAGGGGAGAACCTACGAGCAGTACTTC
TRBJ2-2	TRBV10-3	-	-	CAIMKQIYTGELFF	TGTGCCATCATGAAACAGATCTACACCGGGGAGCTGTTTTTT
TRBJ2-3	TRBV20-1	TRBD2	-	CSASRTSGGPLKRTDTQYF	TGCAGTGCATCCCGGACTAGCGGGGGCCCCCTTAAGAGGACAGATACGCAGTATTTT
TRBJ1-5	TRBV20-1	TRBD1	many	CSATRDRASNQPQHF	TGCAGTGCTACCCGGGACAGGGCAAGCAATCAGCCCCAGCATTTT
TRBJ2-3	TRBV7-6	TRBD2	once	CASSLYLAGTDTQYF	TGTGCCAGCAGCTTATATCTAGCGGGGACAGATACGCAGTATTTT
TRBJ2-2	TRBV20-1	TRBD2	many	CSARDLRGAKTGELFF	TGCAGTGCTAGAGACCTGCGGGGGGCAAAAACCGGGGAGCTGTTTTTT
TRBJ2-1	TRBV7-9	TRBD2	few	CASTLRTSVYNEQFF	TGTGCCAGCACCTTAAGGACTAGCGTTTACAATGAGCAGTTCTTC
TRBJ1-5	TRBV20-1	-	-	CSASPRDDQPQHF	TGCAGTGCTAGCCCCAGGGATGATCAGCCCCAGCATTTT
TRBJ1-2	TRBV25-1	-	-	CASRWYGQDGYTF	TGTGCCAGCAGATGGTACGGCCAGGATGGCTACACCTTC
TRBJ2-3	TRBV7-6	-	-	CASSLGSLADTQYF	TGTGCCAGCAGCTTAGGTAGTTTGGCAGATACGCAGTATTTT
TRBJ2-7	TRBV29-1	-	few	CSIRRGTYEQYF	TGCAGTATCCGAAGGGGGACCTACGAGCAGTACTTC
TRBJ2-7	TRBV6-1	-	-	CASSLDSNYEQYF	TGTGCCAGCTCCCTTGACTCAAACTACGAGCAGTACTTC
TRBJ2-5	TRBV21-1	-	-	CASSKVGGLGEETQYF	TGTGCCAGCAGCAAAGTGGGGGGACTAGGGGAAGAGACCCAGTACTTC
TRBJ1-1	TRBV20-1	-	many	CSARGSGTEAFF	TGCAGTGCTAGAGGTTCAGGAACTGAAGCTTTCTTT
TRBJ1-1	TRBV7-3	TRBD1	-	CASSSGTGYTEAFF	TGTGCCAGCAGCTCCGGGACAGGGTACACTGAAGCTTTCTTT
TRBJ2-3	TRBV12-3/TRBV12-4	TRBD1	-	CASSSGTGSDTQYF	TGTGCCAGCAGTTCCGGGACAGGGAGTGATACGCAGTATTTT